The source of this T cell receptor (beta chain) is a study of Tregs in tolerant kidney transplant recipients. Overall study findings and caveats: Donor-specific Treg expansion exceeded global Treg expansion in tolerant patients, suggesting antigen drive. This study did not directly address biological reproducibility.

As concerns this clone: Its antigen is unknown.

Libraries were prepared by immunoSEQ multiplex PCR; TCRdb keeps only in-frame clonotypes and omits some of them. The sample contains 84,000 or so clones, roughly 93% of which appear only once. V lost 1 base, J lost 12 bases, and 14 bases stayed unmatched. Per germline, CDR1 LGHNA and CDR2 YSLEER. This CDR3 is 17 amino acids long. Mixed chimerism was transient after nonmyeloablative marrow transplants from related graft donors. The rearrangement uses TRBV4-3 and TRBJ1-4, with 10 positions matching TRBD1. The receptor's source is a human patient who received a combined kidney and bone marrow transplant. The graft donor may be the source of some T cells. This specimen consisted of CD4+ T cells from blood (PBMCs), obtained 12 months after the transplant. In DNA form, the CDR3 reads TGCGCCAGCAGCCAAGTCTGGGGACAGGGGTCGGATGGGGAACTGTTTTTT. Protein product: CASSQVWGQGSDGELFF.